The entry below gives a single T cell receptor beta chain sequence along with its context. The data belong to a study of technical replicates of blood from several donors. The protocol was immunoSEQ multiplex PCR, while the TCRdb copy is restricted to in-frame clones and leaves out a portion. The sample has 60,000 to 90,000 clones, 95% to 98% seen once; the top ten hold 0.18%. Sequencing was carried out using T cells isolated from PBMCs. The TCR comes from a human donor in good health.

DNA for the CDR3: TGTGCCAGCAGTTCCGATTTTCCCTTCGGACAGGGGGTCCTTGGAGGCTACACCTTC. Residues: CASSSDFPFGQGVLGGYTF. The rearrangement joins TRBV28 to TRBJ1-2; TRBD1 matches 10 bases. V gave up 4 bases and J gave up 8 bases; unmatched junction bases: 22. CDR3 length: 19 amino acids. CDR1 is MDHEN, CDR2 SYDVKM, per germline.